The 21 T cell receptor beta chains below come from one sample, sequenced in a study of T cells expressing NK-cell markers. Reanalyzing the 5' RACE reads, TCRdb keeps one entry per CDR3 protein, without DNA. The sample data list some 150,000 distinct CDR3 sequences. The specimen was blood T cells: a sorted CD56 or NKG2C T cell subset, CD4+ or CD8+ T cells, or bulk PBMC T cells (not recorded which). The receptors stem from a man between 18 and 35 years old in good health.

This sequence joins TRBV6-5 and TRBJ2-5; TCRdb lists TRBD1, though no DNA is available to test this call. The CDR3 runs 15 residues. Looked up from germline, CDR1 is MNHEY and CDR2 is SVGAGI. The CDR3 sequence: CASSYSGGTGETQYF.

CDR3 sequence: CASSPTGSYGYTF. The rearrangement links TRBV6-1 to TRBJ1-2; TCRdb outputs TRBD1, but without DNA this stays unchecked. CDR3 length: 13 residues. In germline, CDR1 is MNHNS, CDR2 SASEGT.

This CDR3 is CSTAVAGPQNIQYF. This chain connects TRBV20-1 to TRBJ2-4; the TCRdb D gene call, TRBD2, has no DNA to confirm it. CDR1 is DFQATT, CDR2 SNEGSKA, per germline (reference sequence). The CDR3 sequence is 14 residues long.

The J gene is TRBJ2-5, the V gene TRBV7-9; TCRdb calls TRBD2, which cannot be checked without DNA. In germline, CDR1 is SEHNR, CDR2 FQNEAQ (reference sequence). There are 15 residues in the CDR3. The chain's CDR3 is CASSLIAESKETQYF.

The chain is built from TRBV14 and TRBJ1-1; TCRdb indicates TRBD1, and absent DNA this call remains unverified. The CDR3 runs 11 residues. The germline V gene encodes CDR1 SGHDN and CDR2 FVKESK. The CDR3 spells CASSSGAEAFF.

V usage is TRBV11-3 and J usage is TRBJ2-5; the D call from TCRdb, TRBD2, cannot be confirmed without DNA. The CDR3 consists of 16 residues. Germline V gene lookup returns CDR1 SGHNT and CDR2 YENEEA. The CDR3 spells CASSPRTSGREETQYF.

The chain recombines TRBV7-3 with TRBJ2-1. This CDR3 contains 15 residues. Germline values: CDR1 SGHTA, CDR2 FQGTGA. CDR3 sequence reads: CASSSEGGSYNEQFF.

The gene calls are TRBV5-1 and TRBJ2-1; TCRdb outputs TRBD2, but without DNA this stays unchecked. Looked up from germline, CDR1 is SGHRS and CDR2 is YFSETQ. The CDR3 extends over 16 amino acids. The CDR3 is CASSGKGLASYNEQFF.

CDR3 protein: CASTSRRTGELFF. The gene calls are TRBV27 and TRBJ2-2; TCRdb proposes TRBD2, but this gene call is untestable without DNA. Germline-derived CDR1 and CDR2 are MNHEY and SMNVEV (reference sequence). The CDR3 is 13 amino acids.

The CDR3: CASSRAASADYNEQFF. The V and J genes are TRBV5-1 and TRBJ2-1; the TCRdb call, TRBD2, lacks DNA for checking. The CDR3 consists of 16 residues. From germline, CDR1 is SGHRS and CDR2 YFSETQ.

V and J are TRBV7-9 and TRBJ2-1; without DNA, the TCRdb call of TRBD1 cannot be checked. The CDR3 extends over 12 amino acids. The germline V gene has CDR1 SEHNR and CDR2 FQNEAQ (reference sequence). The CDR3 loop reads CASGDRDNEQFF.

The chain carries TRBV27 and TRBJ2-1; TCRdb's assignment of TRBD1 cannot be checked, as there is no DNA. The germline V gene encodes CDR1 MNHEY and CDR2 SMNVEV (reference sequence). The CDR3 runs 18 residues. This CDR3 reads CASSLSAGLESSYNEQFF.

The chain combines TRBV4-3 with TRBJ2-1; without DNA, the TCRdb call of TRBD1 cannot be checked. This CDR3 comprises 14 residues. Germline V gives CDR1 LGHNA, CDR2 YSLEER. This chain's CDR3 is CASSQDGQQGEQFF.

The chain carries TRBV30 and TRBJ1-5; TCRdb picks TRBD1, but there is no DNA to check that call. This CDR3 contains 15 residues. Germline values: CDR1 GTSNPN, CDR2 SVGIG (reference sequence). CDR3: CAWSYGTGGHQPQHF.

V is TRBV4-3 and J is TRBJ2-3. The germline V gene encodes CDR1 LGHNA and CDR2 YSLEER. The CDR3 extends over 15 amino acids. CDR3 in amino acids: CASSQDIGITDTQYF.

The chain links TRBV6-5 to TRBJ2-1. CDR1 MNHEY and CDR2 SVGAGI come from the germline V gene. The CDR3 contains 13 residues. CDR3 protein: CASSYQVDSEQFF.

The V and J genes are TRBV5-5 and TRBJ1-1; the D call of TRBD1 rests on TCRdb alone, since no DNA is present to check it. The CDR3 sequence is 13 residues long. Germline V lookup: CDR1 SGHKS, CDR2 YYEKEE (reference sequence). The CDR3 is CASSSYGGTEAFF.

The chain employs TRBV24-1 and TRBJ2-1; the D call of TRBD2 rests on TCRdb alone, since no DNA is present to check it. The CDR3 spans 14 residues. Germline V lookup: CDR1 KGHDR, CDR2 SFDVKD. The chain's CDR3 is CATSDPRTSNEQFF.

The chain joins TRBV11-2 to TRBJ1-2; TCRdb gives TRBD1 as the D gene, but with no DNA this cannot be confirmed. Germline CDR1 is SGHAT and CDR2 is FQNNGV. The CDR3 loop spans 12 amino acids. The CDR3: CASSLDRNGYTF.

CDR3 amino acids: CASSLRGPPTQNIQYF. The chain links TRBV7-8 to TRBJ2-4. The CDR3 loop spans 16 amino acids. From germline, CDR1 is SGHVS and CDR2 FQNEAQ.

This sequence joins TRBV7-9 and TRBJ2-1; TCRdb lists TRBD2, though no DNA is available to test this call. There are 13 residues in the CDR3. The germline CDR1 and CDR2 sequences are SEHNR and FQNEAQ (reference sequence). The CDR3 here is CASSLGLATEQFF.